Below, 17 T cell receptor beta chains from the same sample are listed, as sequenced in a study of T cells in Graves' hyperthyroidism and ophthalmopathy. Researchers took RNA transcripts and amplified the TCR beta CDR3 regions from them. Using the HTBI primer set, a first-round RT-PCR was run on the TCR CDR3. TCRdb re-analysed the multiplex PCR reads in MiXCR, keeping a single row per CDR3 protein. The sample lists 220,000 or so distinct CDR3 sequences; 16% were seen once. Sequenced: blood. Receptor source: a young woman with Graves' ophthalmopathy.

The chain carries TRBV9 and TRBJ2-3, with 7 bases matching TRBD2. The V gene end was trimmed by 0 bases and the J gene end by 4 bases; junction bases not matched to a gene: 5. Germline CDR1 and CDR2: SGDLS and YYNGEE. The length of the CDR3 is 15 residues. In DNA form, the CDR3 reads TGTGCCAGCAGCGTAGGTGGGGGGGGGGCAGATACGCAGTATTTT. Translation gives CASSVGGGGADTQYF.

The J gene is TRBJ2-1, the V gene TRBV29-1, with 13 bases aligning to TRBD2. The germline gives CDR1 SQVTM, CDR2 ANQGSEA. The CDR3 spans 17 residues. The junction had 16 bases not matched to a gene; V was cut back by 6 bases and J by 8 bases. The CDR3 region is CSVCLIGTSGIGDEQFF. In DNA form, the CDR3 reads TGCAGCGTCTGTTTGATCGGGACTAGCGGGATAGGCGATGAGCAGTTCTTC.

This clonotype has ten or more counts. The CDR3: CASSGGTDTEAFF. CDR3 in DNA: TGTGCCAGCAGTGGCGGGACGGACACTGAAGCTTTCTTT. This sequence joins TRBV2 and TRBJ1-1; a weak D match, TRBD1 (5 bases). This CDR3 contains 13 residues. V dropped 4 bases and J dropped 3 bases, with 9 bases sitting between them. CDR1 and CDR2 from the germline V gene are SNHLY and FYNNEI.

This clonotype was found many times. J is TRBJ2-7 and V is TRBV27; TRBD2 is a possible D gene (6 bases). This CDR3 spans 14 amino acids. Germline CDR1 is MNHEY and CDR2 is SMNVEV (reference sequence). V lost 3 bases and J 3 bases, leaving 12 bases between the germline ends. CDR3: CASSFRGRYYEQYF. The CDR3 nucleotides read TGTGCCAGCAGTTTTCGGGGGAGGTACTACGAGCAGTACTTC.

Concerning this clonotype: A read error may explain this, as a much larger clone is one base away. This rearrangement joins TRBV6-1 to TRBJ2-1; 9 bases align to TRBD2. The ends lost 5 bases at V and 1 base at J; junction bases unmatched: 12. CDR1 and CDR2 from the germline V gene are MNHNS and SASEGT. CDR3 length: 18 amino acids. The CDR3 nucleotides read TGTGCCAGCAGTAAGTTCCGGACTAGCGAATTTTCCTACAATGAGCAGTTCTTC. Encoded protein: CASSKFRTSEFSYNEQFF.

This clonotype was counted ten times or more. J is TRBJ2-1 and V is TRBV19; 10 nucleotides align to TRBD2. Looked up from germline, CDR1 is LNHDA and CDR2 is SQIVND (reference sequence). The CDR3 consists of 14 residues. Trimming at V came to 8 bases and at J to 4 bases, leaving 5 bases not matched to a gene. The CDR3 is CASGLADNYNEQFF. CDR3 in DNA: TGTGCCAGTGGACTAGCGGATAATTACAATGAGCAGTTCTTC. The full variable domain, its missing parts supplied by reference TRBV19 and TRBJ2-1, is DGGITQSPKYLFRKEGQNVTLSCEQNLNHDAMYWYRQDPGQGLRLIYYSQIVNDFQKGDIAEGYSVSREKKESFPLTVTSAQKNPTAFYLCASGLADNYNEQFFGPGTRLTVL.

The sample holds many counts of this clonotype. J is TRBJ2-5 and V is TRBV20-1; D perhaps matches TRBD1 (5 bases). The CDR3 consists of 13 residues. V lost 4 bases to trimming and J lost 1 base, with 10 bases between them. Germline V gene lookup returns CDR1 DFQATT and CDR2 SNEGSKA (reference sequence). The CDR3 sequence is CSATTGFQETQYF. The CDR3, as DNA: TGCAGTGCTACCACAGGCTTCCAAGAGACCCAGTACTTC.

This clonotype has at least ten counts. The chain combines TRBV5-1 with TRBJ2-6; D gene ambiguous. The V gene lost 0 bases and the J gene lost 4 bases, with 11 bases spanning the gap. This CDR3 is built from 16 residues. Germline V CDR1 and CDR2: SGHRS, YFSETQ. The CDR3 nucleotides read TGCGCCAGCAGCTTGGAGGCTGGCTCGGGGGCCAACGTCCTGACTTTC. Translation: CASSLEAGSGANVLTF.

The chain combines TRBV18 with TRBJ2-2; 7 positions match TRBD1. Trimming took 1 base from V and 7 from J; bases not matched to a gene: 3. CDR3 length: 14 residues. CDR1 and CDR2 (germline): KGHSH, LQKENI. The CDR3 bases are TGTGCCAGCTCACCACGTCCAGGGGGCGGGGAGCTGTTTTTT. The encoded protein is CASSPRPGGGELFF.

The V and J genes are TRBV25-1 and TRBJ2-5, with a tentative D call TRBD1 (6 bases). The CDR3 sequence is 13 residues long. CDR1 and CDR2 from the germline V gene are MGHDK and SYGVNS. Trimming shortened V by 7 bases and J by 8 bases, and 17 bases separated the two germline ends. CDR3 protein: CASKPGAGYTQYF. CDR3 in DNA: TGTGCCAGCAAACCAGGGGCGGGCTATACCCAGTACTTC.

There are many counts of this clonotype. The chain is built from TRBV20-1 and TRBJ2-1, with TRBD2 matching 9 bases. Unmatched junction bases numbered 8, after V lost 4 bases and J lost 4 bases. The CDR3 loop spans 15 amino acids. The germline V gene has CDR1 DFQATT and CDR2 SNEGSKA (reference sequence). Here the CDR3 reads CSAMVAGAYYNEQFF. CDR3 nucleotide sequence: TGCAGTGCTATGGTAGCGGGGGCCTATTACAATGAGCAGTTCTTC.

The J gene is TRBJ1-2, the V gene TRBV10-3, with 7 bases aligning to TRBD1. The V gene's germline CDR1 is ENHRY and CDR2 SYGVKD. J lost 2 bases, V lost 6 bases, and 9 bases had no gene match. The CDR3 totals 15 residues. CDR3 coding DNA: TGTGCCATCAGCCGACAGGGAGGGTACAACTATGGCTACACCTTC. Translating it yields CAISRQGGYNYGYTF.

This clonotype was observed a few times. The rearrangement joins TRBV7-9 to TRBJ2-1; TRBD2 aligns across 15 bases. The CDR3 runs to 15 residues. Germline-derived CDR1 and CDR2 are SEHNR and FQNEAQ (reference sequence). With 10 bases clipped from V and 7 bases from J, the junction kept 8 bases outside the gene matches. The CDR3 DNA is TGTGCCACTCCAAAGGGACTAGCGGGGGGAAATGAGCAGTTCTTC. Its translation is CATPKGLAGGNEQFF.

This clonotype has ten or more counts. The chain links TRBV20-1 to TRBJ1-6, with D hard to call. The CDR3 runs to 14 residues. The germline V gene has CDR1 DFQATT and CDR2 SNEGSKA (reference sequence). V gave up 3 bases and J gave up 0 bases, with 6 bases separating them. CDR3 in DNA: TGCAGTGCTAGTGCAGTCTCCTATAATTCACCCCTCCACTTT. Translating it yields CSASAVSYNSPLHF.

This clonotype turned up a few times. A much bigger clone sits one base away, suggesting this may be a read error. The genes are TRBV7-2 and TRBJ2-3; D is possibly TRBD2 (6 bases). The germline gives CDR1 SGHTA, CDR2 FQGNSA. Trimming pared 6 bases from V and 1 base from J, leaving 11 bases between. This CDR3 has 14 amino acids. The CDR3: CTSSQQRGTDTQYF. CDR3 nucleotides: TGTACCAGCAGTCAACAGCGGGGCACAGATACGCAGTATTTT.

The V call is TRBV5-4, the J call TRBJ2-3, with 13 nucleotides matching TRBD2. This CDR3 is 16 amino acids long. Trimming took 3 bases from V and 6 from J; bases not matched to a gene: 7. Looked up from germline, CDR1 is SGHNT and CDR2 is YYREEE (reference sequence). CDR3 nucleotide sequence: TGTGCCAGCAGCTCGGGGACTAGCGGGAAAATGGATACGCAGTATTTT. Protein sequence: CASSSGTSGKMDTQYF.

A few counts support this clonotype. CDR3 bases: TGCGCCAGCAGCTTGGCCGGACAGGGTACTAATGAAAAACTGTTTTTT. Protein: CASSLAGQGTNEKLFF. The chain has TRBV5-1 and TRBJ1-4; 8 nucleotides line up with TRBD1. The CDR3 extends over 16 amino acids. The V gene end was trimmed by 0 bases and the J gene end by 2 bases; junction bases not matched to a gene: 3. The germline CDR1 and CDR2 sequences are SGHRS and YFSETQ.